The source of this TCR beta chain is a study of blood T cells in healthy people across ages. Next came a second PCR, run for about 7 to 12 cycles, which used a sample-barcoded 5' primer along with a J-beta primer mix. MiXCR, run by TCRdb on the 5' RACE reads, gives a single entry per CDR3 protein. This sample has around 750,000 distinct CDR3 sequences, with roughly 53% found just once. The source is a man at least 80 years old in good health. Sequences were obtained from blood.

This CDR3 reads CASRGRGLYNEQFF. CDR3 bases: TGTGCCAGCAGAGGGAGGGGTTTATACAATGAGCAGTTCTTC. The chain uses TRBV12-3 or TRBV12-4 and TRBJ2-1, with 7 bases fitting TRBD2. V lost 6 bases, J lost 4 bases, and 6 bases stayed unmatched. The length of the CDR3 is 14 residues.